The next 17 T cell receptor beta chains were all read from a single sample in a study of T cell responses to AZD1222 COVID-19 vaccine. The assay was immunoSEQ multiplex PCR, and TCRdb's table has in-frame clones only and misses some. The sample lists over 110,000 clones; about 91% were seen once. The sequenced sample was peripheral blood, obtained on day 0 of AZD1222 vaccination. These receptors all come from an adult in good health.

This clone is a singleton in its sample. The CDR3 bases are TGCGCCAGCAGCCTAGGACTAGCGGGGCCAGGAGAGGATACGCAGTATTTT. It translates to CASSLGLAGPGEDTQYF. The J gene is TRBJ2-3, the V gene TRBV4-1, with TRBD2 matching 12 bases. Germline V gives CDR1 MGHRA, CDR2 YSYEKL. This CDR3 has 17 amino acids. V lost 4 bases, J lost 6 bases, and 11 bases stayed unmatched.

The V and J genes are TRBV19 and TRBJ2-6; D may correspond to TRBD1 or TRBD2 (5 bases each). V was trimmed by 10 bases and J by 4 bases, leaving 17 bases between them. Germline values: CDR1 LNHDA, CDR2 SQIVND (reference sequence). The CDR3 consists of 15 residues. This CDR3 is CATARGSAGANVLTF. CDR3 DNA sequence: TGTGCCACCGCGAGGGGATCAGCGGGGGCCAACGTCCTGACTTTC.

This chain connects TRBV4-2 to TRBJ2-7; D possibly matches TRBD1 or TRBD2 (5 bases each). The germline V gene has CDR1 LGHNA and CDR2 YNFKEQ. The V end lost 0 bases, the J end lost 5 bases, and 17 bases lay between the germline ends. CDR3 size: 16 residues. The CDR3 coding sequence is TGTGCCAGCAGCCAAGATCCCGTTTTTCAGGGAGACGAGCAGTACTTC. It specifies CASSQDPVFQGDEQYF.

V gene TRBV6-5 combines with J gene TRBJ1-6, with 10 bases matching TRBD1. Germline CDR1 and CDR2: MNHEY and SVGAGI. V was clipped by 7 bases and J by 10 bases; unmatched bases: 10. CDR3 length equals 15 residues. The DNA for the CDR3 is TGTGCCAGCACGTGGGACAGGGGATTGAGGTCACCCCTCCACTTT. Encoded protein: CASTWDRGLRSPLHF.

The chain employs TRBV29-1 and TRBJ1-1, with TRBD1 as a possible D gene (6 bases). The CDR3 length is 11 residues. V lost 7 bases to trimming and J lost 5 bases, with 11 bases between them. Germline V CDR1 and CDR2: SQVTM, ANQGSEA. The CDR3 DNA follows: TGCAGCGATACAGGGTGGACTGAAGCTTTCTTT. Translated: CSDTGWTEAFF.

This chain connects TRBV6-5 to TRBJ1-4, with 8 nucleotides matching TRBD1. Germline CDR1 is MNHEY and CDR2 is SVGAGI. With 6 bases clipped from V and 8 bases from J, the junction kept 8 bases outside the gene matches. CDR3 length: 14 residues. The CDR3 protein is CASSQDRGWEKLFF. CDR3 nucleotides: TGTGCCAGCAGCCAAGACAGGGGTTGGGAAAAACTGTTTTTT.

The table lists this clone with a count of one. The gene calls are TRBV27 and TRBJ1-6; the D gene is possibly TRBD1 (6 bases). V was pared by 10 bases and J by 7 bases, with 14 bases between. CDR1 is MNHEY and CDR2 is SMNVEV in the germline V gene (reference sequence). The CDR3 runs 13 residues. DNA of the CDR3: TGTGCCACCCGTTGGACAGAGAATTCACCCCTCCACTTT. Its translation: CATRWTENSPLHF.

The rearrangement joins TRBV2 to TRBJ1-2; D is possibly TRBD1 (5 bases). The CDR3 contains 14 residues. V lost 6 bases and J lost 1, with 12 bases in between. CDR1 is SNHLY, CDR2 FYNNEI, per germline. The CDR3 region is CASRARVNNYGYTF. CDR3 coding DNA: TGTGCCAGCAGAGCCAGGGTAAATAACTATGGCTACACCTTC.

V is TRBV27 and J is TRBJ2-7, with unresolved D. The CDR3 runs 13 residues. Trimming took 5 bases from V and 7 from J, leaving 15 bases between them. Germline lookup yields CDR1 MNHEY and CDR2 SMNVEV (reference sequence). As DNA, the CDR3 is TGTGCCAGCAGTACACATCAAGAAGGGGAGCAGTACTTC. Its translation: CASSTHQEGEQYF.

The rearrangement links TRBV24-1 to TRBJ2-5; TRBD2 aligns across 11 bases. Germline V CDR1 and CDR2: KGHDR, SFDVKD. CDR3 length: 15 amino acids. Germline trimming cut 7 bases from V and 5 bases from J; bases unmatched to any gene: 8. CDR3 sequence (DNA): TGTGCCACCAGAAATAGCGGGAGGGCCGGGGAGACCCAGTACTTC. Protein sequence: CATRNSGRAGETQYF.

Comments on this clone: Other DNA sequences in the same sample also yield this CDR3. The CDR3 DNA reads TGTGCCATCAGTGGACAGACTAACTATGGCTACACCTTC. This sequence encodes CAISGQTNYGYTF. V is TRBV10-3 and J is TRBJ1-2, with TRBD1 as a possible D gene (5 bases). The CDR3 covers 13 residues. The germline gives CDR1 ENHRY, CDR2 SYGVKD. V was cut by 4 bases and J by 0 bases, with 6 bases left in between.

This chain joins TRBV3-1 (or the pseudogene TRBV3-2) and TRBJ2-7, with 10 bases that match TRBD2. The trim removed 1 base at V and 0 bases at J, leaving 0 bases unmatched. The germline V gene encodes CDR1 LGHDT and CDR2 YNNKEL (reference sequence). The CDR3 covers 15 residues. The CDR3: CASSQGLAGSYEQYF. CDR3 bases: TGTGCCAGCAGCCAAGGACTAGCGGGCTCCTACGAGCAGTACTTC.

The CDR3 DNA reads TGTGCCAGCAGCTTATGGGGGCAAGACAATGAGCAGTTCTTC. This encodes CASSLWGQDNEQFF. This chain links TRBV11-2 with TRBJ2-1; perhaps TRBD1 as D (6 bases). The V and J ends lost 2 bases and 5 bases respectively, with 10 bases between them. Germline assignment: CDR1 SGHAT and CDR2 FQNNGV. The CDR3 loop spans 14 amino acids. The full variable domain, its missing parts supplied by reference TRBV11-2 and TRBJ2-1, is EAGVAQSPRYKIIEKRQSVAFWCNPISGHATLYWYQQILGQGPKLLIQFQNNGVVDDSQLPKDRFSAERLKGVDSTLKIQPAKLEDSAVYLCASSLWGQDNEQFFGPGTRLTVL.

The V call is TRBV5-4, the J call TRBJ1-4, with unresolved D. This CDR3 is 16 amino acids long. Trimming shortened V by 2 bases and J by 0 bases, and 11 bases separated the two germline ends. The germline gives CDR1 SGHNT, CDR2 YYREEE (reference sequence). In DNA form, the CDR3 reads TGTGCCAGCAGCTTTAAGATGGAAACAACTAATGAAAAACTGTTTTTT. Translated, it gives CASSFKMETTNEKLFF. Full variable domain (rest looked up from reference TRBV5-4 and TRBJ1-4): ETGVTQSPTHLIKTRGQQVTLRCSSQSGHNTVSWYQQALGQGPQFIFQYYREEENGRGNFPPRFSGLQFPNYSSELNVNALELDDSALYLCASSFKMETTNEKLFFGSGTQLSVL.

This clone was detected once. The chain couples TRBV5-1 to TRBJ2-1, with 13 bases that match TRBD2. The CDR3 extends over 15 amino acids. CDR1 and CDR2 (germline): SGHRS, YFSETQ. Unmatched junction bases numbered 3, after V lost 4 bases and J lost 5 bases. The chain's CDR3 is CASSPGLAGNNEQFF. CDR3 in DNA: TGCGCCAGCAGCCCGGGACTAGCGGGAAACAATGAGCAGTTCTTC.

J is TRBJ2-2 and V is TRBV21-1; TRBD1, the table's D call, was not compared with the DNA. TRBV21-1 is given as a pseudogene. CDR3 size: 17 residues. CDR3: CASSYPRGQKNTGELFF. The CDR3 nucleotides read TGTGCCAGCAGCTATCCTAGAGGACAGAAAAACACCGGGGAGCTGTTTTTT.

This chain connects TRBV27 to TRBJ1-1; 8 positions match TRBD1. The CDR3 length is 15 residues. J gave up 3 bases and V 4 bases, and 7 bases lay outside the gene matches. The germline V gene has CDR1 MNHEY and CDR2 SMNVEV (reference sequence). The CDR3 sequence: CASSSPRDRHTEAFF. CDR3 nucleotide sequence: TGTGCCAGCAGTTCGCCCCGGGACAGGCACACTGAAGCTTTCTTT.